The 21 T cell receptor beta chains below were found in one sample sequenced in a study of identical twins listed by TCRdb under 2016. The library came from 5' RACE. Sequencing was performed on an Illumina HiSeq 2000. The public reads were quality trimmed at Q25 with fastp and then assembled into clones with MiXCR by TCRdb, keeping productive beta chains. CDR3 protein sequences are deduplicated, and each keeps its most common genes and DNA. The sample includes approximately 1.8 million distinct CDR3 sequences, with 32% observed a single time. Of the sample, about 0.27% is held by the ten largest clones. The material sequenced was cord blood. The receptors were gathered from a newborn girl in good health.

As regards this clonotype: A much larger clone differs from this one at a single base, so this may be a read error. The genes are TRBV6-1 and TRBJ1-2, with unresolved D. Germline V lookup: CDR1 MNHNS, CDR2 SASEGT. The CDR3 loop spans 13 amino acids. With 2 bases removed from V and 2 bases from J, the gap between germline ends came to 6 bases. Written as DNA, the CDR3 is TGTGCCAGCAGTGAAACCAGGAACTATGGCTACACCTTC. This translates into CASSETRNYGYTF.

V is TRBV7-9 and J is TRBJ2-5, with a weak D call TRBD2 (5 bases). Germline V gene data show CDR1 as SEHNR and CDR2 as FQNEAQ (reference sequence). The germline V and J ends were trimmed by 1 base and 2 bases, with 8 bases remaining between them. The length of the CDR3 is 14 residues. CDR3 DNA sequence: TGTGCCAGCAGCTTAGAGGGAGAGCAAGAGACCCAGTACTTC. It codes for CASSLEGEQETQYF.

Worth noting for this clonotype: The junction does not match germline at one end; this may be a read error. This rearrangement joins TRBV5-1 to TRBJ2-1; 10 bases agree with TRBD2. Germline V gene data show CDR1 as SGHRS and CDR2 as YFSETQ. This CDR3 spans 16 amino acids. CDR3 sequence reads: CASSLVLAGSYNEQFF. Here the CDR3 DNA reads TGTGCCAGCAGTTTAGTACTAGCGGGATCCTACAATGAGCAGTTCTTC.

This clonotype has just a few counts. This chain connects TRBV20-1 to TRBJ1-5; D may be TRBD1 (5 bases). The CDR3 covers 14 residues. Germline V CDR1 and CDR2: DFQATT, SNEGSKA (reference sequence). Trimming removed 5 bases from V and 1 base from J, with 12 bases in between. The CDR3 DNA reads TGCAGTGCTTTGACACAGGCCAGCAATCAGCCCCAGCATTTT. Translation gives CSALTQASNQPQHF.

The chain uses TRBV12-3 or TRBV12-4 and TRBJ2-3; D unclear. The CDR3 contains 13 residues. Trimming took off 2 bases at V and 7 bases at J, with 10 bases between the two ends. As DNA, the CDR3 is TGTGCCAGCAGTTTACCCCCCTCATATACGCAGTATTTT. Translating it yields CASSLPPSYTQYF.

This clonotype has just a few counts. The gene calls are TRBV10-3 and TRBJ1-1; 8 positions agree with TRBD1. Losses at the gene ends were 4 bases for V and 0 bases for J; bases not matched to a gene: 4. The CDR3 spans 15 residues. The germline gives CDR1 ENHRY, CDR2 SYGVKD. The CDR3 DNA is TGTGCCATCAGTGGGCAGGGGGCCGTGAACACTGAAGCTTTCTTT. Its translation: CAISGQGAVNTEAFF.

The chain is built from TRBV7-2 and TRBJ1-1; D is unresolved. The CDR3 runs 14 residues. Germline-derived CDR1 and CDR2 are SGHTA and FQGNSA. The V gene lost 0 bases and the J gene lost 6 bases, with 11 bases spanning the gap. CDR3 sequence (DNA): TGTGCCAGCAGCTTAGCATCTCTAGAAGCTGAAGCTTTCTTT. Amino acid sequence: CASSLASLEAEAFF.

The sample holds a few counts of this clonotype. The J gene is TRBJ2-1, the V gene TRBV6-5; the match to TRBD2 covers 9 bases. The CDR3 covers 13 residues. From germline, CDR1 is MNHEY and CDR2 SVGAGI. V shed 8 bases, J shed 6 bases, and the junction held 5 bases outside the gene matches. Here the CDR3 reads CASGGSGSNEQFF. CDR3 sequence (DNA): TGTGCCAGCGGTGGTAGCGGGAGCAATGAGCAGTTCTTC.

This clonotype was observed a few times. The CDR3: CASSQDSTGWYGYTF. DNA for the CDR3: TGCGCCAGCAGCCAAGATTCAACAGGATGGTATGGCTACACCTTC. This chain joins TRBV4-1 and TRBJ1-2, with D possibly TRBD1 on 5 matching bases. The CDR3 totals 15 residues. The germline V gene encodes CDR1 MGHRA and CDR2 YSYEKL. V lost 0 bases, J lost 5 bases, and 13 bases lay in between.

This clonotype was found a few times. V usage is TRBV28 and J usage is TRBJ1-5, with D unresolved. The length of the CDR3 is 15 residues. CDR1 and CDR2 from the germline V gene are MDHEN and SYDVKM. Trimming took off 3 bases at V and 6 bases at J, with 15 bases between the two ends. For the CDR3, the DNA is TGTGCCAGCAGTTTCAAGGTTTCTTGGGGTCAGCCCCAGCATTTT. It yields the protein CASSFKVSWGQPQHF. Filled out from reference TRBV28 and TRBJ1-5, the complete variable domain reads DVKVTQSSRYLVKRTGEKVFLECVQDMDHENMFWYRQDPGLGLRLIYFSYDVKMKEKGDIPEGYSVSREKKERFSLILESASTNQTSMYLCASSFKVSWGQPQHFGDGTRLSIL.

At least ten counts were recorded for this clonotype. The rearrangement links TRBV4-2 to TRBJ2-7, with D possibly matching TRBD2 (6 bases). The CDR3 extends over 14 amino acids. Germline CDR1 LGHNA, CDR2 YNFKEQ. V lost 4 bases and J 2 bases, leaving 12 bases between the germline ends. Here the CDR3 DNA reads TGTGCCAGCAGCCCGCGGGACTCCACCTACGAGCAGTACTTC. Amino acids: CASSPRDSTYEQYF.

The V call is TRBV12-3 or TRBV12-4, the J call TRBJ1-2; 7 nucleotides align to TRBD1. The CDR3 extends over 15 amino acids. V shed 0 bases, J shed 5 bases, and the junction held 6 bases outside the gene matches. In DNA form, the CDR3 reads TGTGCCAGCAGTTTAGCGTGGGACAGTTCTTATGGCTACACCTTC. Amino acid sequence: CASSLAWDSSYGYTF.

This clonotype was detected a few times. The V call is TRBV27, the J call TRBJ2-6, with D hard to call. Germline CDR1 reads MNHEY; CDR2 reads SMNVEV (reference sequence). The CDR3 has 16 amino acids. V was pared by 2 bases and J by 0 bases, with 8 bases between. In DNA, the CDR3 is TGTGCCAGCAGTTTAGTTGTTAGCTCTGGGGCCAACGTCCTGACTTTC. Translating gives CASSLVVSSGANVLTF.

The rearrangement links TRBV20-1 to TRBJ2-5, with a tentative D call TRBD2 (6 bases). V lost 0 bases to trimming and J lost 4 bases, with 12 bases between them. CDR3 length: 14 residues. CDR1 is DFQATT, CDR2 SNEGSKA, per germline (reference sequence). CDR3 sequence reads: CSARDRNSGETQYF. The CDR3 nucleotides read TGCAGTGCTAGAGATCGAAATAGCGGAGAGACCCAGTACTTC.

For this clonotype: The junction and the germline gene differ at one end; a read error may be behind it. The chain joins TRBV27 to TRBJ2-1, with 8 bases fitting TRBD1. In germline, CDR1 is MNHEY, CDR2 SMNVEV (reference sequence). The CDR3 runs to 15 residues. The CDR3 sequence is CSSRPGQASYNEQFF. The CDR3 coding sequence is TGTTCCAGCAGGCCGGGACAGGCCTCTTACAATGAGCAGTTCTTC.

This clonotype was detected only a few times. The chain has TRBV19 and TRBJ1-5, with 8 bases aligning to TRBD1. V dropped 5 bases and J dropped 5; count of bases not matched to a gene: 8. There are 15 residues in the CDR3. Per the germline V gene, CDR1 is LNHDA and CDR2 is SQIVND (reference sequence). The CDR3 region is CASSVGTGNDQPQHF. CDR3 nucleotides: TGTGCCAGTAGTGTCGGGACAGGAAACGATCAGCCCCAGCATTTT.

The chain employs TRBV20-1 and TRBJ1-1; 7 nucleotides match TRBD1. J lost 4 bases, V lost 6 bases, and 8 bases had no gene match. The CDR3 loop spans 13 amino acids. The V gene's germline CDR1 is DFQATT and CDR2 SNEGSKA (reference sequence). CDR3 DNA sequence: TGCAGTGCCCTCGACAGGGCGGGCACTGAAGCTTTCTTT. Translating it yields CSALDRAGTEAFF.

V and J are TRBV28 and TRBJ2-1; D is tentatively TRBD1 or TRBD2 (5 bases each). Trimming removed 3 bases at V and 5 bases at J, with 14 bases between. CDR3 size: 15 residues. Germline V lookup: CDR1 MDHEN, CDR2 SYDVKM. The CDR3, as DNA: TGTGCCAGCAGTTTCGGGACCGGGGTCGACAATGAGCAGTTCTTC. Translated: CASSFGTGVDNEQFF.

This sequence joins TRBV14 and TRBJ2-2; D is undetermined. CDR3 length equals 13 residues. CDR1 and CDR2 (germline): SGHDN, FVKESK. Trimming took off 4 bases at V and 7 bases at J, with 10 bases between the two ends. CDR3 coding DNA: TGTGCCAGCAGCCCCGACTTGATCGGGGAGCTGTTTTTT. This translates into CASSPDLIGELFF.

The chain uses TRBV10-1 and TRBJ2-2; unclear D gene. V lost 3 bases and J 2 bases, leaving 10 bases between the germline ends. The CDR3 length is 15 residues. The V gene's germline CDR1 is WNHNN and CDR2 SYGVQD (reference sequence). In nucleotides, the CDR3 is TGCGCCAGCAGTGATGTTTGGGCCAACACCGGGGAGCTGTTTTTT. The encoded protein is CASSDVWANTGELFF.

This clonotype has only a few counts. This chain links TRBV14 with TRBJ1-4, with 10 positions matching TRBD1. Trimming at V came to 0 bases and at J to 8 bases, leaving 9 bases not matched to a gene. The CDR3 is 17 amino acids. From germline, CDR1 is SGHDN and CDR2 FVKESK. CDR3: CASSQDRPGQGREKLFF. CDR3 nucleotide sequence: TGTGCCAGCAGCCAAGATAGGCCGGGACAGGGGAGAGAAAAACTGTTTTTT.